This is a list of T cell receptor beta chains from one sample in a study of CD8+CD57+ T cells in acquired aplastic anemia. From the reads, TCRdb called clonotypes with MiXCR, one entry per CDR3 protein. The table records about 180,000 distinct CDR3 sequences, roughly 63% of them present only once. Sequenced sample: sorted CD4+, CD8+, or CD8+CD57+ T cells (not recorded which) from PBMCs. The receptors shown here come from a human donor with aplastic anemia. Each CDR3 is given with its conserved first and last residue. D genes are given only for firm matches. Not all rows give a size; the values are once, few, many and, for expanded clones, a class.

v_gene: TRBV14; j_gene: TRBJ1-4; abundance: .; d_gene: .; CDR3nt: TGTGCCAGCAGCCCTTCTCCAGGGGCCGGCGAAAAACTGTTTTTT; CDR3aa: CASSPSPGAGEKLFF
v_gene: TRBV15; j_gene: TRBJ2-1; abundance: few; d_gene: .; CDR3nt: TGTGCCACCAGCAGAGAACTCATAGGGAATGAGCAGTTCTTC; CDR3aa: CATSRELIGNEQFF
v_gene: TRBV2; j_gene: TRBJ1-4; abundance: once; d_gene: .; CDR3nt: TGTGCCAGCAGTGGAGGATGGGGGGAAAATGAAAAACTGTTTTTT; CDR3aa: CASSGGWGENEKLFF
v_gene: TRBV9; j_gene: TRBJ2-1; abundance: few; d_gene: .; CDR3nt: TGTGCCAGCAGCCCTCCCTCTGGGGTTGAGCAGTTCTTC; CDR3aa: CASSPPSGVEQFF
v_gene: TRBV7-9; j_gene: TRBJ2-2; abundance: many; d_gene: TRBD1; CDR3nt: TGTGCCAGCAGCTTAGTGGACAGGCCAATCGGGGAGCTGTTTTTT; CDR3aa: CASSLVDRPIGELFF
v_gene: TRBV20-1; j_gene: TRBJ1-5; abundance: .; d_gene: .; CDR3nt: TGCAGTGCCACCAGCAGAGATCGAGGGGTCAATCAGCCCCAGCATTTT; CDR3aa: CSATSRDRGVNQPQHF
v_gene: TRBV7-3; j_gene: TRBJ1-1; abundance: few; d_gene: .; CDR3nt: TGTGCCAGCAGCATCGGGAGGGACCCACATCGCCTGAACACTGAAGCTTTCTTT; CDR3aa: CASSIGRDPHRLNTEAFF
v_gene: TRBV10-3; j_gene: TRBJ1-4; abundance: .; d_gene: .; CDR3nt: TGTGCCATCAGTGAGGGAGAAGAAAAACTGTTTTTT; CDR3aa: CAISEGEEKLFF
v_gene: TRBV5-1; j_gene: TRBJ2-5; abundance: .; d_gene: TRBD2; CDR3nt: TGCGCCAGCAGCTTGGTGGGACTAGCATCAGAGACCCAGTACTTC; CDR3aa: CASSLVGLASETQYF
v_gene: TRBV10-3; j_gene: TRBJ2-3; abundance: .; d_gene: .; CDR3nt: TGTGCCAGCAGTTACGCTGCCGGGAGCGCAGATACGCAGTATTTT; CDR3aa: CASSYAAGSADTQYF
v_gene: TRBV7-8; j_gene: TRBJ2-7; abundance: .; d_gene: .; CDR3nt: TGTGCCAGCAGCTCCCTCCAGGGATCGGGGGAGCAGTACTTC; CDR3aa: CASSSLQGSGEQYF
v_gene: TRBV20-1; j_gene: TRBJ2-3; abundance: .; d_gene: .; CDR3nt: TGCAGTGCCGCCAGGGACACAGATACGCAGTATTTT; CDR3aa: CSAARDTDTQYF
v_gene: TRBV29-1; j_gene: TRBJ1-2; abundance: .; d_gene: .; CDR3nt: TGCAGCGTTGAGCTTCCCGGTATTCCCGGATTTTATGGCTACACCTTC; CDR3aa: CSVELPGIPGFYGYTF
v_gene: TRBV24-1; j_gene: TRBJ2-3; abundance: .; d_gene: .; CDR3nt: TGTGCCACCAGTGATGGAGCGGAGGCTAGTACAGATACGCAGTATTTT; CDR3aa: CATSDGAEASTDTQYF
v_gene: TRBV10-3; j_gene: TRBJ2-1; abundance: few; d_gene: .; CDR3nt: TGTGCCATCAGTGAGTCTCGGATCAACAATGAGCAGTTCTTC; CDR3aa: CAISESRINNEQFF
v_gene: TRBV7-9; j_gene: TRBJ1-2; abundance: .; d_gene: .; CDR3nt: TGTGCCAGCAGCTCAACCGGACCGACCCTCTATGGCTACACCTTC; CDR3aa: CASSSTGPTLYGYTF
v_gene: TRBV5-1; j_gene: TRBJ1-4; abundance: .; d_gene: .; CDR3nt: TGCGCCAGCAGCTTGGGGGGGGCCACTAATGAAAAACTGTTTTTT; CDR3aa: CASSLGGATNEKLFF
v_gene: TRBV29-1; j_gene: TRBJ2-7; abundance: .; d_gene: .; CDR3nt: TGCAGCGCCAAAGTGGGGGAGCAGTACTTC; CDR3aa: CSAKVGEQYF
v_gene: TRBV27; j_gene: TRBJ2-7; abundance: many; d_gene: .; CDR3nt: TGTGCCAGCAGTTCGCACAGGGCTAGCGAGCAGTACTTC; CDR3aa: CASSSHRASEQYF
v_gene: TRBV7-9; j_gene: TRBJ2-1; abundance: many; d_gene: TRBD2; CDR3nt: TGTGCCAGCAGCTTAGCTTCTAGCGGGGGGGCCGGTGAGCAGTTCTTC; CDR3aa: CASSLASSGGAGEQFF
v_gene: TRBV7-2; j_gene: TRBJ1-2; abundance: .; d_gene: .; CDR3nt: TGTGCCAGCAGCTTTGGTCAGGGCTACACCTTC; CDR3aa: CASSFGQGYTF
v_gene: TRBV19; j_gene: TRBJ1-4; abundance: .; d_gene: .; CDR3nt: TGTGCCAGTACCCCCCGAAGGGATAGTGGAAAACTGTTTTTT; CDR3aa: CASTPRRDSGKLFF
v_gene: TRBV29-1; j_gene: TRBJ1-2; abundance: once; d_gene: TRBD1; CDR3nt: TGCAGCGTTGAATTAGGCAGGGGGCTTTATGGCTACACCTTC; CDR3aa: CSVELGRGLYGYTF
v_gene: TRBV25-1; j_gene: TRBJ1-5; abundance: many; d_gene: TRBD1; CDR3nt: TGTGCCAGCTCGGGACAGGGCGAGGGTCAGCCCCAGCATTTT; CDR3aa: CASSGQGEGQPQHF
v_gene: TRBV12-3/TRBV12-4; j_gene: TRBJ2-5; abundance: .; d_gene: .; CDR3nt: TGTGCCAGCAGTTTAGGTGGGGCGGGGACCCAGTACTTC; CDR3aa: CASSLGGAGTQYF
v_gene: TRBV6-1; j_gene: TRBJ1-2; abundance: few; d_gene: .; CDR3nt: TGTGCCAGCAGTGAAAATGGTAGTTATGGCTACACCTTC; CDR3aa: CASSENGSYGYTF
v_gene: TRBV7-6; j_gene: TRBJ2-3; abundance: .; d_gene: TRBD2; CDR3nt: TGTGCCAGCAGCCCTACTAGCGGGAGCCGCACAGATACGCAGTATTTT; CDR3aa: CASSPTSGSRTDTQYF
v_gene: TRBV5-1; j_gene: TRBJ2-7; abundance: .; d_gene: TRBD2; CDR3nt: TGCGCCAGCAGCCACCTACCTAGCGGGGGGAAGGGCGAGCAGTACTTC; CDR3aa: CASSHLPSGGKGEQYF
v_gene: TRBV29-1; j_gene: TRBJ2-3; abundance: .; d_gene: .; CDR3nt: TGCAGCGTTGAAGATACGGGCAGGGGGGGGGCAGATACGCAGTATTTT; CDR3aa: CSVEDTGRGGADTQYF
v_gene: TRBV7-3; j_gene: TRBJ2-6; abundance: .; d_gene: .; CDR3nt: TGTGCCAGCAGCACCCAACCAGCCTCTGGGGCCAACGTCCTGACTTTC; CDR3aa: CASSTQPASGANVLTF
v_gene: TRBV9; j_gene: TRBJ2-2; abundance: .; d_gene: .; CDR3nt: TGTGCCAGCAGCGCCATAGGGGGGGAGCTGTTTTTT; CDR3aa: CASSAIGGELFF
v_gene: TRBV19; j_gene: TRBJ2-7; abundance: .; d_gene: .; CDR3nt: TGTGCCAGTAGTTCTCAGGGTAGAGGTGACGAGCAGTACTTC; CDR3aa: CASSSQGRGDEQYF
v_gene: TRBV5-6; j_gene: TRBJ1-6; abundance: .; d_gene: TRBD1; CDR3nt: TGTGCCAGCAGCTTGCAGGGGGCGAATAATTCACCCCTCCACTTT; CDR3aa: CASSLQGANNSPLHF
v_gene: TRBV6-1; j_gene: TRBJ2-7; abundance: few; d_gene: .; CDR3nt: TGTGCCAGCAGTGAGCAGGGGCCACGGGTGGTTTTTGGAGAGCAGTACTTC; CDR3aa: CASSEQGPRVVFGEQYF